These 21 T cell receptor beta chains share one sample of origin, sequenced in a study of blood T cell repertoires in COVID-19 (dated by TCRdb to 2018 to 2021). The library was made by the immunoSEQ multiplex PCR assay. TCRdb limited this immuneACCESS table to in-frame rearrangements with V and J called. A share of clones is missing; checked studies link under half to unresolved V genes, and the rest is unexplained. The sample table records roughly 230,000 clones; 85% to 90% of these occur just once. The leading ten clones occupy roughly 5% of the sample. Sequencing input: peripheral blood. These receptors were collected from a woman aged 40-49 years who had recovered from COVID-19.

The J gene is TRBJ2-7, the V gene TRBV3-1 (or the pseudogene TRBV3-2); 7 bases are shared with TRBD1. CDR1 is LGHDT and CDR2 is YNNKEL in the germline V gene (reference sequence). V lost 3 bases and J lost 0; bases outside the gene matches: 2. The CDR3 runs to 14 residues. CDR3 loop: CASSHRGYSYEQYF. CDR3 coding DNA: TGTGCCAGCAGCCACAGGGGGTACTCCTACGAGCAGTACTTC.

The V and J genes are TRBV6-2 or TRBV6-3 and TRBJ2-7; 7 bases map to TRBD2. This CDR3 region has 15 residues. The J segment lost 0 bases and the V segment lost 2 bases, leaving 4 bases of the junction unmatched. The V gene's germline CDR1 is MNHEY and CDR2 SVGEGT. Here the CDR3 reads CASSYRAGNSYEQYV. The CDR3 bases are TGTGCCAGCAGTTACCGAGCGGGGAACTCCTACGAGCAGTACGTC.

This rearrangement joins TRBV28 to TRBJ1-5; TRBD1 aligns across 8 bases. The V segment lost 5 bases and the J segment 4 bases; nucleotides outside the gene matches: 4. The germline V gene encodes CDR1 MDHEN and CDR2 SYDVKM. This CDR3 spans 14 amino acids. CDR3 sequence reads: CASSPNRGNQPQHF. CDR3 in DNA: TGTGCCAGCAGTCCAAACAGGGGGAATCAGCCCCAGCATTTT.

The chain is built from TRBV10-2 and TRBJ2-7; D possibly corresponds to TRBD1 (6 bases). V was shortened by 6 bases and J by 2 bases, with 11 bases between the two germline ends. The CDR3 runs 13 residues. Germline CDR1 is WSHSY and CDR2 is SAAADI. The CDR3 loop is CASSRDTTYEQYF. The CDR3 DNA reads TGCGCCAGCAGCAGGGACACCACCTACGAGCAGTACTTC.

The chain has TRBV5-6 and TRBJ2-2; TRBD1 is a possible D gene (6 bases). The CDR3 consists of 13 residues. CDR1 is SGHDT, CDR2 YYEEEE, per germline. V lost 2 bases to trimming and J lost 6 bases, with 8 bases between them. Here the CDR3 reads CASSLNRAGELFF. The CDR3, as DNA: TGTGCCAGCAGCTTAAACAGGGCCGGGGAGCTGTTTTTT.

This clone was found a few times. The chain carries TRBV5-6 and TRBJ1-1; the match to TRBD1 covers 8 bases. This CDR3 contains 14 residues. J lost 5 bases, V lost 4 bases, and 7 bases had no gene match. CDR1 is SGHDT and CDR2 is YYEEEE in the germline V gene. The chain's CDR3 is CASSLQGAGTEAFF. CDR3 DNA: TGTGCCAGCAGCCTCCAGGGGGCTGGTACTGAAGCTTTCTTT.

This chain uses TRBV19 with TRBJ2-7; 9 bases agree with TRBD1. The V gene end was trimmed by 1 base and the J gene end by 3 bases; junction bases not matched to a gene: 1. This CDR3 region has 14 residues. Germline V lookup: CDR1 LNHDA, CDR2 SQIVND (reference sequence). CDR3 sequence (DNA): TGTGCCAGTAGTATAGGGACAGGGGACTACGAGCAGTACTTC. Its translation: CASSIGTGDYEQYF.

The chain combines TRBV5-4 with TRBJ1-6, with D tentatively TRBD1 (5 bases). The CDR3 covers 15 residues. Trimming took 1 base from V and 9 from J, leaving 14 bases between them. Germline CDR1 SGHNT, CDR2 YYREEE (reference sequence). CDR3: CASSLSQGLFSPLHF. CDR3 nucleotides: TGTGCCAGCAGCTTGTCGCAGGGTTTATTTTCACCCCTCCACTTT.

The rearrangement uses TRBV5-4 and TRBJ1-1; weak D call: TRBD1 (5 bases). Trimming removed 4 bases at V and 4 bases at J, with 14 bases between. Germline CDR1 SGHNT, CDR2 YYREEE (reference sequence). CDR3 length equals 14 residues. The CDR3 DNA reads as TGTGCCAGCAGCCAGACAGCGGGGAGCACTGAAGCTTTCTTT. This encodes CASSQTAGSTEAFF. Combining the CDR3 with reference TRBV5-4 and TRBJ1-1 gives the whole variable domain ETGVTQSPTHLIKTRGQQVTLRCSSQSGHNTVSWYQQALGQGPQFIFQYYREEENGRGNFPPRFSGLQFPNYSSELNVNALELDDSALYLCASSQTAGSTEAFFGQGTRLTVV.

CDR3: CASSPGVITEAFF. Here the CDR3 DNA reads TGTGCCAGCAGTCCCGGAGTTATCACTGAAGCTTTCTTT. This chain joins TRBV6-2 or TRBV6-3 and TRBJ1-1; D not certain. The CDR3 is made up of 13 amino acids. Germline V gene data show CDR1 as MNHEY and CDR2 as SVGEGT. V shed 5 bases and J shed 4 bases, with 11 bases lying between them.

Concerning this clone: Other DNA sequences in the sample encode the same CDR3. The chain links TRBV5-1 to TRBJ1-4, with D possibly matching TRBD1 (6 bases). V lost 0 bases and J lost 8, with 11 bases in between. CDR3 size: 14 residues. Germline V gene data show CDR1 as SGHRS and CDR2 as YFSETQ. CDR3 amino acids: CASSLGQGSEKLFF. DNA of the CDR3: TGCGCCAGCAGCTTGGGGCAGGGGAGCGAAAAACTGTTTTTT.

The rearrangement uses TRBV29-1 and TRBJ2-2, with D perhaps matching TRBD1 (5 bases). The germline V and J ends were trimmed by 5 bases and 4 bases, with 17 bases remaining between them. The CDR3 runs 15 residues. Germline-derived CDR1 and CDR2 are SQVTM and ANQGSEA. The CDR3 here is CSVSLVGQVTGELFF. CDR3 nucleotide sequence: TGCAGCGTTTCTTTGGTTGGACAAGTCACCGGGGAGCTGTTTTTT.

CDR3 sequence (DNA): TGCAGCGCGGGGGGGGGAGTCTCTGGAAACACCATATATTTT. Translated, it gives CSAGGGVSGNTIYF. V is TRBV29-1 and J is TRBJ1-3, with a weak D call TRBD1 (5 bases). Germline lookup yields CDR1 SQVTM and CDR2 ANQGSEA. V was trimmed by 7 bases and J by 0 bases, leaving 13 bases between them. The CDR3 totals 14 residues. The complete variable domain, with remaining parts taken from reference TRBV29-1 and TRBJ1-3, reads SAVISQKPSRDICQRGTSLTIQCQVDSQVTMMFWYRQQPGQSLTLIATANQGSEATYESGFVIDKFPISRPNLTFSTLTVSNMSPEDSSIYLCSAGGGVSGNTIYFGEGSWLTVV.

As DNA, the CDR3 is TGTGCCAGCAGCTTCCGGCAGGCGACGGAAAAACTGTTTTTT. Translated: CASSFRQATEKLFF. The V gene is TRBV5-5, the J gene TRBJ1-4; D remains unclear. Trimming cost V 2 bases and J 8 bases, with 13 bases left between them. This CDR3 comprises 14 residues. CDR1 SGHKS and CDR2 YYEKEE come from the germline V gene (reference sequence).

The chain uses TRBV6-6 and TRBJ2-2; D not resolved. The V gene lost 2 bases and the J gene lost 3 bases, with 7 bases spanning the gap. The CDR3 totals 14 residues. Germline CDR1 reads MNHNY; CDR2 reads SVGAGI (reference sequence). As DNA, the CDR3 is TGTGCCAGCAGTTACAACGCGGACACCGGGGAGCTGTTTTTT. The encoded protein is CASSYNADTGELFF.

The V and J genes are TRBV11-3 and TRBJ2-5, with 8 bases fitting TRBD1. The germline V gene encodes CDR1 SGHNT and CDR2 YENEEA. The CDR3 has 15 amino acids. Losses at the gene ends were 2 bases for V and 2 bases for J; bases not matched to a gene: 4. The CDR3 sequence: CASSLRTGSQETQYF. The CDR3 DNA follows: TGTGCCAGCAGCTTACGGACAGGGAGTCAAGAGACCCAGTACTTC.

The chain is built from TRBV7-6 and TRBJ1-5, with a possible D match to TRBD1 (5 bases). V lost 1 base, J lost 1 base, and 8 bases lay in between. The CDR3 totals 15 residues. The germline CDR1 and CDR2 sequences are SGHVS and FNYEAQ. CDR3 sequence: CASSLGGASNQPQHF. CDR3 DNA: TGTGCCAGCAGCTTAGGGGGCGCAAGCAATCAGCCCCAGCATTTT.

In DNA form, the CDR3 reads TGTGCCAGCAGTTTAGTGGAGTCCAGTGAGCAGTTCTTC. Translating it yields CASSLVESSEQFF. The genes are TRBV12-3 or TRBV12-4 and TRBJ2-1; D remains unclear. The V end was cut by 1 base, the J end by 9 bases, with 10 bases between. The CDR3 runs 13 residues.

This clone has more than one count but fewer than ten. The chain recombines TRBV7-9 with TRBJ2-7; 7 bases map to TRBD1. The CDR3 totals 15 residues. The V gene's germline CDR1 is SEHNR and CDR2 FQNEAQ (reference sequence). With 7 bases clipped from V and 5 bases from J, the junction kept 14 bases outside the gene matches. In DNA, the CDR3 is TGTGCCAGCACCAAGCCGGGACAGCAGCCCCACGAGCAGTACTTC. Translation gives CASTKPGQQPHEQYF.

This clone was picked up a small number of times. The chain recombines TRBV19 with TRBJ2-1; 13 bases are a match to TRBD2. The CDR3 runs to 17 residues. Germline V gene data show CDR1 as LNHDA and CDR2 as SQIVND (reference sequence). V lost 7 bases and J lost 5; bases outside the gene matches: 11. The CDR3 sequence is CASNQATSGRANNEQFF. CDR3 DNA: TGTGCCAGTAATCAAGCCACTAGCGGGAGGGCCAACAATGAGCAGTTCTTC.

The CDR3 region has the DNA TGCGCCAGCAGCTTGGAACAATTCGGGGAGCTGTTTTTT. This translates into CASSLEQFGELFF. The rearrangement joins TRBV5-1 to TRBJ2-2; D gene unclear. Germline loops: CDR1 SGHRS, CDR2 YFSETQ. The CDR3 totals 13 residues. V gave up 0 bases and J gave up 7 bases, with 7 bases separating them.